The sequence of this T cell receptor beta chain was determined in a study of blood T cell repertoires in COVID-19. Profiled with immunoSEQ multiplex PCR; TCRdb holds only in-frame clones, not every one. The table records approximately 230,000 clones, about 85% of them present only once. Per the germline V gene, CDR1 is SGHNT and CDR2 is YENEEA. After removal of 4 bases from V and 6 bases from J, the junction contained 8 bases not matched to a gene. The CDR3 consists of 14 residues. The source material was peripheral blood. This clonotype originated in a man aged 30-40 years with active or convalescent COVID-19. J is TRBJ2-7 and V is TRBV11-3; TRBD1 matches 8 bases. The CDR3 region is CASSSRTGPGEQYF. In DNA form, the CDR3 reads TGTGCCAGCAGCTCAAGGACAGGGCCCGGCGAGCAGTACTTC.